The clone carrying this T cell receptor beta chain was counted between two and nine times. Here immunoSEQ multiplex PCR was the method, and the copy in TCRdb shows in-frame clones only, minus some. This table holds tens of thousands of clones, roughly 88% found once. The CDR3 is 13 amino acids. The J segment lost 5 bases and the V segment lost 9 bases, leaving 8 bases of the junction unmatched. Germline V gene data show CDR1 as LNHDA and CDR2 as SQIVND (reference sequence). These data belong to a study of blood T cell repertoires in COVID-19. Study-wide background: The samples span acute and convalescent COVID-19 from the United States, Italy and Spain.

The genes are TRBV19 and TRBJ2-7, with 9 bases lining up with TRBD1. Sequenced input: peripheral blood. The TCR was taken from a human donor in a cohort sampled during active COVID-19. The CDR3 DNA follows: TGTGCCAGCTCCGGGACAGGGTTCCACGAGCAGTACTTC. Its translation is CASSGTGFHEQYF.